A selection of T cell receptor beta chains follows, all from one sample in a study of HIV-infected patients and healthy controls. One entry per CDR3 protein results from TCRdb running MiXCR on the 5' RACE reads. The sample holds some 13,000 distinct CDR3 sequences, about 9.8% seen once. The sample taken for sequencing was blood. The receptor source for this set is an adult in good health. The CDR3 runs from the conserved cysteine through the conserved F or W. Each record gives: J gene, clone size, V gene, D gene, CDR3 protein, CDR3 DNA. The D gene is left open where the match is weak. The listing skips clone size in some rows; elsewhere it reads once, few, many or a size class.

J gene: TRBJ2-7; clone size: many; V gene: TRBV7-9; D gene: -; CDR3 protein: CASSLEVNRETEQYF; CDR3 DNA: TGTGCCAGCAGCTTAGAAGTTAATCGCGAAACCGAGCAGTACTTC
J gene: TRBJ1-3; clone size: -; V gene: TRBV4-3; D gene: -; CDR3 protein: CASSRGSSGNTIYF; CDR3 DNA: TGCGCCAGCAGTCGGGGAAGCTCTGGAAACACCATATATTTT
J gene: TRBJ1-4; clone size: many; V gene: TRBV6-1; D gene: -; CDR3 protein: CASSDGGSGTTNEKLFF; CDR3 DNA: TGTGCCAGCAGTGACGGGGGCAGCGGCACAACTAATGAAAAACTGTTTTTT
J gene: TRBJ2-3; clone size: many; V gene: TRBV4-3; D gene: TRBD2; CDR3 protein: CASSPRGSGGAEDTQYF; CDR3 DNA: TGCGCCAGCAGCCCCCGGGGTAGCGGGGGGGCCGAAGATACGCAGTATTTT
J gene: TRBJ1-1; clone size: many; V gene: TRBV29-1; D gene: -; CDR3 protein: CSVEDLGRSFF; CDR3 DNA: TGCAGCGTTGAAGATCTAGGGAGGTCTTTCTTT
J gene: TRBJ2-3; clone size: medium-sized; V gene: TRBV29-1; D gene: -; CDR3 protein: CSASWTPTDTQYF; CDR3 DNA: TGCAGCGCGAGCTGGACACCGACAGATACGCAGTATTTT
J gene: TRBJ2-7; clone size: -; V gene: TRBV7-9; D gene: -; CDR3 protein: CASSPTTAEAYEQYF; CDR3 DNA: TGTGCCAGCAGCCCCACGACGGCCGAAGCCTACGAGCAGTACTTC
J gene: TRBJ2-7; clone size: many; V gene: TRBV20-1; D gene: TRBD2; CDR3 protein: CSARILAGGNYEQYF; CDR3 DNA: TGCAGTGCGCGCATACTAGCGGGGGGGAACTACGAGCAGTACTTC
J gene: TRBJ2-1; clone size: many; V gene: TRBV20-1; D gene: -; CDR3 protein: CSAKSPGRQYNEQFF; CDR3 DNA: TGCAGTGCTAAAAGCCCCGGCAGGCAATACAATGAGCAGTTCTTC
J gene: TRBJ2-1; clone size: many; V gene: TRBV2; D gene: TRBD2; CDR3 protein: CASSAGLAGGAVEQFF; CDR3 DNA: TGTGCCAGCAGTGCGGGACTAGCGGGAGGGGCGGTTGAGCAGTTCTTC
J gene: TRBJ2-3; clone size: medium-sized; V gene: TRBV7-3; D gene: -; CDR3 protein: CASSLGAGTQYF; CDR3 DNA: TGTGCCAGCAGCTTAGGGGCGGGTACGCAGTATTTT